These 27 T cell receptor beta chains originate from one sample sequenced in a study of shared clonotypes between healthy human individuals. The data were produced by immunoSEQ multiplex PCR, yet TCRdb's version contains in-frame clones alone and is incomplete. The table lists about 680,000 clones, 74% of them singletons. Sequencing used memory CD4+ T cells sorted from blood. Sample subset: CD45RA-negative fraction. These receptors originate from a woman in her thirties in good health.

The genes are TRBV25-1 and TRBJ2-3, with D unclear. The V end lost 2 bases, the J end lost 2 bases, and 2 bases lay between the germline ends. The CDR3 has 12 residues. Germline CDR1 is MGHDK and CDR2 is SYGVNS. In DNA form, the CDR3 reads TGTGCCAGCAGTGAAAACACAGATACGCAGTATTTT. Protein: CASSENTDTQYF.

Regarding this clone: The sample contains more than one DNA sequence encoding this CDR3. The chain is built from TRBV27 and TRBJ2-2; 12 nucleotides match TRBD1. The CDR3 contains 15 residues. J was trimmed by 4 bases and V by 5 bases; bases with no gene match: 2. Looked up from germline, CDR1 is MNHEY and CDR2 is SMNVEV (reference sequence). The CDR3 DNA is TGTGCCAGCAGTCGGGACAGGGGGCGCACCGGGGAGCTGTTTTTT. This translates into CASSRDRGRTGELFF.

The chain is built from TRBV18 and TRBJ2-3; no clear D. Trimming shortened V by 3 bases and J by 0 bases, and 10 bases separated the two germline ends. CDR3 size: 15 residues. Germline CDR1 is KGHSH and CDR2 is LQKENI. CDR3 protein: CASSPAEFSTDTQYF. The CDR3 coding sequence is TGTGCCAGCTCACCGGCGGAGTTTAGCACAGATACGCAGTATTTT.

J is TRBJ2-1 and V is TRBV2; D remains unclear. The V end was cut by 5 bases, the J end by 0 bases, with 11 bases between. The germline gives CDR1 SNHLY, CDR2 FYNNEI. This CDR3 has 15 residues. The CDR3 DNA is TGTGCCAGCAGTCGCGCGGCGAGCTCCTACAATGAGCAGTTCTTC. This codes for CASSRAASSYNEQFF. The whole variable domain, remainder taken from reference TRBV2 and TRBJ2-1, is EPEVTQTPSHQVTQMGQEVILRCVPISNHLYFYWYRQILGQKVEFLVSFYNNEISEKSEIFDDQFSVERPDGSNFTLKIRSTKLEDSAMYFCASSRAASSYNEQFFGPGTRLTVL.

The chain links TRBV7-9 to TRBJ2-1; 9 bases are a match to TRBD2. V gave up 6 bases and J gave up 5 bases; unmatched junction bases: 5. The CDR3 runs 14 residues. The germline CDR1 and CDR2 sequences are SEHNR and FQNEAQ (reference sequence). The CDR3 DNA sequence: TGTGCCAGCAGAATAGCGGGAGCGAACAATGAGCAGTTCTTC. Encoded protein: CASRIAGANNEQFF.

This clone turned up a few times. V usage is TRBV4-1 and J usage is TRBJ2-2, with 7 positions matching TRBD2. The CDR3 runs to 17 residues. With V trimmed by 2 bases and J by 1 base, 7 bases remained unmatched. Germline CDR1 MGHRA, CDR2 YSYEKL. The CDR3: CASSQLAVSGNTGELFF. The CDR3 nucleotides are TGCGCCAGCAGCCAACTAGCGGTCTCGGGGAACACCGGGGAGCTGTTTTTT.

This clone was detected only once. The chain is built from TRBV5-8 and TRBJ2-5; 7 bases match TRBD2. V shed 3 bases and J 5 bases; nucleotides not matched to a gene: 16. The CDR3 is made up of 17 amino acids. Germline loops: CDR1 SGHTS, CDR2 YDEGEE. As DNA, the CDR3 is TGTGCCAGCAGCTCAAGCGGCCCCGGGGGGTCCCGGGAGACCCAGTACTTC. It encodes CASSSSGPGGSRETQYF.

In the case of this clone: The same CDR3 arises from other DNA sequences in this sample as well. The chain is built from TRBV28 and TRBJ1-3; 7 positions agree with TRBD1. Germline CDR1 MDHEN, CDR2 SYDVKM. CDR3 length equals 15 residues. J lost 4 bases, V lost 5 bases, and 8 bases had no gene match. The CDR3 region is CASSLPTGQGNTIYF. CDR3 coding DNA: TGTGCCAGCAGTCTCCCGACAGGGCAAGGAAACACCATATATTTT. The whole variable domain, filled in from reference TRBV28 and TRBJ1-3, reads DVKVTQSSRYLVKRTGEKVFLECVQDMDHENMFWYRQDPGLGLRLIYFSYDVKMKEKGDIPEGYSVSREKKERFSLILESASTNQTSMYLCASSLPTGQGNTIYFGEGSWLTVV.

V and J are TRBV25-1 and TRBJ2-1; 7 bases agree with TRBD2. In germline, CDR1 is MGHDK, CDR2 SYGVNS. The CDR3 runs to 15 residues. V trimming: 3 bases; J trimming: 0 bases; junction bases outside the gene matches: 2. The CDR3 sequence: CASSDGRGSYNEQFF. In DNA form, the CDR3 reads TGTGCCAGCAGTGATGGGAGGGGCTCCTACAATGAGCAGTTCTTC.

This clone was observed a single time. This chain joins TRBV4-1 and TRBJ2-2; 8 bases fit TRBD1. The CDR3 extends over 15 amino acids. CDR1 MGHRA and CDR2 YSYEKL come from the germline V gene. V shed 1 base and J 5 bases; nucleotides not matched to a gene: 3. CDR3 sequence reads: CASSQGTGLTGELFF. The CDR3 region has the DNA TGCGCCAGCAGCCAAGGGACAGGGTTGACCGGGGAGCTGTTTTTT.

The genes are TRBV7-9 and TRBJ1-1; D gene unclear. This CDR3 has 14 residues. V was trimmed by 5 bases and J by 0 bases, leaving 10 bases between them. Germline V lookup: CDR1 SEHNR, CDR2 FQNEAQ (reference sequence). The CDR3 sequence: CASSPGYMNTEAFF. CDR3 DNA: TGTGCCAGCAGCCCCGGGTACATGAACACTGAAGCTTTCTTT.

CDR3: CASSLRQGAVYEQYF. CDR3 DNA: TGTGCCAGCTCGCTACGGCAGGGGGCAGTTTACGAGCAGTACTTC. The V and J genes are TRBV27 and TRBJ2-7; 8 nucleotides align to TRBD1. The junction had 13 bases not matched to a gene; V was cut back by 8 bases and J by 4 bases. There are 15 residues in the CDR3. CDR1 and CDR2 from the germline V gene are MNHEY and SMNVEV (reference sequence).

This chain links TRBV21-1 with TRBJ2-7; TRBD1, the table's D call, was not compared with the DNA. TRBV21-1 is a listed pseudogene. CDR3 length: 15 amino acids. This CDR3 is CARNDRDTGRYEQYF. The CDR3 nucleotides read TGTGCCAGAAACGACCGGGACACGGGCCGATACGAGCAGTACTTC.

This clone was seen repeatedly, ten times or more. Other DNA sequences in the sample encode the same CDR3. The chain couples TRBV5-1 to TRBJ1-5, with a possible D match to TRBD1 (5 bases). V was trimmed by 4 bases and J by 5 bases, leaving 13 bases between them. Germline CDR1 reads SGHRS; CDR2 reads YFSETQ. The CDR3 has 14 residues. The CDR3 coding sequence is TGCGCCAGCAGCCGGGGGAGTGGAGATCAGCCCCAGCATTTT. Its protein product is CASSRGSGDQPQHF.

The J gene is TRBJ1-4, the V gene TRBV6-6; 9 nucleotides agree with TRBD1. J lost 8 bases, V lost 7 bases, and 14 bases had no gene match. Germline CDR1 reads MNHNY; CDR2 reads SVGAGI (reference sequence). CDR3 length: 16 residues. This CDR3 reads CASTSTTAGTGEKLFF. The CDR3 DNA is TGTGCCAGCACCTCAACGACCGCCGGGACAGGGGAAAAACTGTTTTTT.

The V and J genes are TRBV28 and TRBJ2-3, with D hard to call. V lost 7 bases, J lost 15 bases, and 20 bases lay in between. Germline CDR1 and CDR2: MDHEN and SYDVKM. The CDR3 has 12 amino acids. This CDR3 is CASTGDRWSTYF. CDR3 nucleotide sequence: TGTGCCAGCACTGGGGATCGGTGGAGCACCTATTTT. Looking up the rest from reference TRBV28 and TRBJ2-3 gives the full variable domain: DVKVTQSSRYLVKRTGEKVFLECVQDMDHENMFWYRQDPGLGLRLIYFSYDVKMKEKGDIPEGYSVSREKKERFSLILESASTNQTSMYLCASTGDRWSTYFGPGTRLTVL.

V usage is TRBV4-1 and J usage is TRBJ1-1; D is unclear. Germline V CDR1 and CDR2: MGHRA, YSYEKL. V gave up 1 base and J gave up 4 bases, with 13 bases separating them. This CDR3 is built from 15 residues. CDR3 loop: CASSQVEREGTEAFF. The CDR3 coding sequence is TGCGCCAGCAGCCAAGTTGAGAGGGAGGGCACTGAAGCTTTCTTT.

The chain employs TRBV7-6 and TRBJ2-7; 7 bases fit TRBD2. Trimming cost V 1 base and J 2 bases; bases outside gene matches: 8. This CDR3 spans 16 amino acids. Germline V gives CDR1 SGHVS, CDR2 FNYEAQ. In DNA, the CDR3 is TGTGCCAGCAGCTTAGGGGCTAGCGGAGCCACCTACGAGCAGTACTTC. It translates to CASSLGASGATYEQYF.

The chain is built from TRBV10-1 and TRBJ2-2; D remains ambiguous. There are 12 residues in the CDR3. V gave up 4 bases and J gave up 6 bases, with 6 bases separating them. Germline CDR1 and CDR2: WNHNN and SYGVQD (reference sequence). CDR3 residues: CASSVVAGELFF. The CDR3 DNA sequence: TGCGCCAGCAGTGTGGTCGCCGGGGAGCTGTTTTTT.

This clone was seen a few times. This chain connects TRBV7-8 to TRBJ2-1; maybe TRBD1 (6 bases). Deletions cut 5 bases from V and 8 bases from J, with 16 bases between. The CDR3 is made up of 14 amino acids. The V gene's germline CDR1 is SGHVS and CDR2 FQNEAQ. CDR3 amino acids: CASSRGHNMHEQFF. For the CDR3, the DNA is TGTGCCAGCAGCAGGGGACATAATATGCATGAGCAGTTCTTC.

This chain links TRBV5-5 with TRBJ2-7; no firm D call. The V and J ends lost 0 bases and 7 bases respectively, with 14 bases between them. CDR3 length equals 14 residues. Germline CDR1 reads SGHKS; CDR2 reads YYEKEE (reference sequence). The CDR3 here is CASSLGTEVEEQYF. The DNA of the CDR3 is TGTGCCAGCAGCTTGGGGACCGAGGTCGAAGAGCAGTACTTC.

This clone was seen repeatedly, ten times or more. The CDR3 reads CASSLWRDTDTQYF. CDR3 bases: TGTGCCAGCAGCCTGTGGCGGGACACAGATACGCAGTATTTT. The chain is built from TRBV28 and TRBJ2-3, with D possibly matching TRBD2 (6 bases). V dropped 6 bases and J dropped 2 bases, with 12 bases sitting between them. The CDR3 is 14 amino acids. CDR1 MDHEN and CDR2 SYDVKM come from the germline V gene.

J is TRBJ2-7 and V is TRBV4-1; tentatively, D is TRBD1 (8 bases). Trimming pared 1 base from V and 7 bases from J, leaving 17 bases between. The CDR3 consists of 15 residues. CDR1 is MGHRA and CDR2 is YSYEKL in the germline V gene. DNA of the CDR3: TGCGCCAGCAGCCAAGTCACAGGGGGGGTTGGGGAGCAGTACTTC. This codes for CASSQVTGGVGEQYF.

The sample holds a few counts of this clone. This chain links TRBV25-1 with TRBJ2-7, with TRBD2 matching over 13 bases. CDR3 length: 13 residues. V trimming: 8 bases; J trimming: 8 bases; junction bases outside the gene matches: 6. The germline CDR1 and CDR2 sequences are MGHDK and SYGVNS. The CDR3 region is CASGGGLAGKQYF. The CDR3 nucleotides are TGTGCCAGCGGCGGGGGACTAGCGGGAAAGCAGTACTTC.

This clone was seen a handful of times. Other DNA sequences from this sample encode an identical CDR3 as well. The V gene is TRBV28, the J gene TRBJ2-2; D is unresolved. The V end was cut by 3 bases, the J end by 6 bases, with 5 bases between. CDR1 and CDR2 from the germline V gene are MDHEN and SYDVKM. This CDR3 has 12 residues. In DNA form, the CDR3 reads TGTGCCAGCAGTTTGAGTGCCGGGGAGCTGTTTTTT. Translating gives CASSLSAGELFF. The full variable domain, with the rest looked up from reference TRBV28 and TRBJ2-2, is DVKVTQSSRYLVKRTGEKVFLECVQDMDHENMFWYRQDPGLGLRLIYFSYDVKMKEKGDIPEGYSVSREKKERFSLILESASTNQTSMYLCASSLSAGELFFGEGSRLTVL.

The chain is built from TRBV28 and TRBJ1-4; D possibly corresponds to TRBD1 (5 bases). The CDR3 totals 15 residues. Looked up from germline, CDR1 is MDHEN and CDR2 is SYDVKM. Trimming removed 6 bases from V and 5 bases from J, with 16 bases in between. CDR3 nucleotide sequence: TGTGCCAGCAGCTTTCCATGGGGGGGAAATGAAAAACTGTTTTTT. Translation: CASSFPWGGNEKLFF.

The chain carries TRBV4-1 and TRBJ2-1; 15 nucleotides agree with TRBD2. This CDR3 has 14 amino acids. CDR1 MGHRA and CDR2 YSYEKL come from the germline V gene. With 1 base clipped from V and 13 bases from J, the junction kept 2 bases outside the gene matches. CDR3 region: CASSQGTSGRDQFF. The CDR3 nucleotides are TGCGCCAGCAGCCAAGGGACTAGCGGGAGGGATCAGTTCTTC.